This T cell receptor (beta chain) was identified in a study of metastatic and nonmetastatic thyroid tumors. At the level of the study: Comparative analysis of repertoires was undertaken across blood and tumor or nodule tissue obtained from malignant and benign thyroid patients. Findings and caveats of the study: In both blood and tumor samples, TCR beta diversity was reported significantly higher for malignant than benign nodules.

How the authors handled the data: A distant-metastasis classifier for papillary thyroid cancer was built using CDR3 differences across clinicopathological groups. From the PCR reads, TCRdb re-called clones with MiXCR. TCRdb's processing, not the authors', yielded these V and J calls. The table includes about 19,000 clones, approximately 24% detected once. The CDR3 totals 14 residues. V was pared by 6 bases and J by 6 bases, with 14 bases between. Among the patients, none had received any treatment before thyroid surgery. This clone was detected a few times. Its antigen is undetermined. Sequenced: blood. The gene calls are TRBV12-3 or TRBV12-4 and TRBJ2-2, with D hard to call. This TCR was sampled from a male donor with papillary thyroid cancer or a benign thyroid nodule (not recorded which). Some clones in this sample may be carry-over from other donors' samples. CDR3 DNA sequence: TGTGCCAGCAGCCCTACGACATCTTCCGGGGAGCTGTTTTTT. This encodes CASSPTTSSGELFF.